Here is one T cell receptor beta chain with its context. This CDR3 contains 16 residues. In germline, CDR1 is MNHNS, CDR2 SASEGT. The ends were cut back, 4 bases at V and 1 base at J, with 14 bases in the middle. The entry originates in a study of blood T cell repertoires in COVID-19. Study members were between roughly 18 and 100 years old and lived in 25 or so US regions. Measured with immunoSEQ multiplex PCR; TCRdb has only the in-frame clones, and not every one. The sample carries approximately 270,000 clones, 70% to 90% recorded once. Sequencing was done on a sample of PBMCs or T cells enriched from blood (not recorded which). The source is a woman aged 25 to 39 with acute COVID-19. The chain has TRBV6-1 and TRBJ1-5, with D tentatively TRBD1 (5 bases). CDR3 nucleotide sequence: TGTGCCAGCAGTGGATATGGGGCAGGCAGCAATCAGCCCCAGCATTTT. This sequence encodes CASSGYGAGSNQPQHF.